Listed below are T cell receptor beta chains from one sample, sequenced in a study of shared clonotypes between healthy human individuals. Profiling relied on immunoSEQ multiplex PCR, and the TCRdb table lists in-frame clones only, not all of them. The sample holds fewer than 800,000 clones; roughly nine tenths are singletons and the top ten take approximately 22%. What was sequenced was naive CD8+ T cells sorted from blood. The receptors derive from a man under 40 in good health. Each CDR3 is given with its conserved first and last residue. The order of the fields is J gene, D gene, clone size, V gene, CDR3 DNA, CDR3 protein. A D gene is named only where the DNA matches it firmly. Not all rows give a size; the values are once, few, many and, for expanded clones, a class.

J: TRBJ2-5; D: TRBD2; size: NA; V: TRBV2; DNA: TGTGCCAGCCAGGGCGGGAGAAAGACCCAGTACTTC; CDR3: CASQGGRKTQYF
J: TRBJ2-7; D: TRBD1; size: once; V: TRBV7-9; DNA: TGTGCCAGCAGCCAAGTGGACAGGACCTACGAGCAGTACTTC; CDR3: CASSQVDRTYEQYF
J: TRBJ2-2; D: NA; size: NA; V: TRBV7-9; DNA: TGTGCCAGCAGCTTAGTAGAGGTTAACACCGGGGAGCTGTTTTTT; CDR3: CASSLVEVNTGELFF
J: TRBJ2-3; D: NA; size: NA; V: TRBV11-2; DNA: TGTGCCAGCAGCTTAGGGGGGCCCCCAGATACGCAGTATTTT; CDR3: CASSLGGPPDTQYF
J: TRBJ1-4; D: NA; size: NA; V: TRBV20-1; DNA: TGCAGTGCTAGAGAGAGTGAAAAACTGTTTTTT; CDR3: CSARESEKLFF
J: TRBJ2-1; D: NA; size: NA; V: TRBV27; DNA: TGTGCCAGCAGTTCCGCCCTGGGGGTAGCTGGGCTCAATGAGCAGTTCTTC; CDR3: CASSSALGVAGLNEQFF
J: TRBJ2-7; D: TRBD2; size: NA; V: TRBV27; DNA: TGTGCCAGCAGTGGATTGGGGGGGACCGCCTACGAGCAGTACTTC; CDR3: CASSGLGGTAYEQYF
J: TRBJ1-5; D: NA; size: NA; V: TRBV7-9; DNA: TGTGCCAGCAGCTTAGAAGGGACGGGGCAGCCCCAGCATTTT; CDR3: CASSLEGTGQPQHF
J: TRBJ2-5; D: NA; size: NA; V: TRBV6-5; DNA: TGTGCCAGCAGTTACTCGGGCAGGTGGGAGACCCAGTACTTC; CDR3: CASSYSGRWETQYF
J: TRBJ2-2; D: NA; size: NA; V: TRBV7-8; DNA: TGTGCCAGCAGCTTTAAGAACACCGGGGAGCTGTTTTTT; CDR3: CASSFKNTGELFF
J: TRBJ2-1; D: TRBD2; size: NA; V: TRBV27; DNA: TGTGCCAGCAGTTCGCGGACTAGCGGGAGTGGTTACAATGAGCAGTTCTTC; CDR3: CASSSRTSGSGYNEQFF
J: TRBJ2-6; D: NA; size: many; V: TRBV2; DNA: TGTGCCAGCAGTGAGTGGCAGGCTGGGGCCAACGTCCTGACTTTC; CDR3: CASSEWQAGANVLTF
J: TRBJ2-1; D: TRBD2; size: NA; V: TRBV7-3; DNA: TGTGCCAGCAGAACTAGCGGGAGTTCAAATGAGCAGTTCTTC; CDR3: CASRTSGSSNEQFF
J: TRBJ1-1; D: TRBD1; size: NA; V: TRBV29-1; DNA: TGCAGCTCGACAGGGGTGGTCACTGAAGCTTTCTTT; CDR3: CSSTGVVTEAFF
J: TRBJ1-5; D: NA; size: NA; V: TRBV21-1; DNA: TGTGCCAGCAGCAAAGGTCATGGGGGGCCCAGAATCCCCCAGCATTTT; CDR3: CASSKGHGGPRIPQHF
J: TRBJ2-1; D: NA; size: NA; V: TRBV4-1; DNA: TGCGCCAGCAGCCAAGATCTCGCCTACAATGAGCAGTTCTTC; CDR3: CASSQDLAYNEQFF
J: TRBJ1-1; D: TRBD1; size: NA; V: TRBV2; DNA: TGTGCCAGCAGCTCGTTACAGGGGTACGACACTGAAGCTTTCTTT; CDR3: CASSSLQGYDTEAFF
J: TRBJ2-1; D: TRBD2; size: NA; V: TRBV2; DNA: TGTGCCAGCAGTGACCCTAGCGGAACCTACAATGAGCAGTTCTTC; CDR3: CASSDPSGTYNEQFF
J: TRBJ2-1; D: TRBD2; size: NA; V: TRBV7-9; DNA: TGTGCCAGCAGCTTAGATCTTGGGGGAGGGCTCAATGAGCAGTTCTTC; CDR3: CASSLDLGGGLNEQFF
J: TRBJ2-3; D: TRBD1; size: NA; V: TRBV19; DNA: TGTGCCAGCCACTCGGGACAGGGCACAGATACGCAGTATTTT; CDR3: CASHSGQGTDTQYF
J: TRBJ1-4; D: NA; size: once; V: TRBV6-5; DNA: TGTGCCAGCAGTGATGCAACTAATGAAAAACTGTTTTTT; CDR3: CASSDATNEKLFF
J: TRBJ2-7; D: NA; size: NA; V: TRBV4-1; DNA: TGCGCCAGCAGCCAAGATCCATTATCACTGGGGGTCCGGTACGAGCAGTACTTC; CDR3: CASSQDPLSLGVRYEQYF
J: TRBJ2-1; D: TRBD2; size: NA; V: TRBV19; DNA: TGTGCCACAAGACTCGGGGGGAGCTCCTACAATGAGCAGTTCTTC; CDR3: CATRLGGSSYNEQFF
J: TRBJ2-7; D: TRBD2; size: NA; V: TRBV10-3; DNA: TGTGCCATCAGCGGGGCTAGCGGGAGCCCCTACGAGCAGTACTTC; CDR3: CAISGASGSPYEQYF
J: TRBJ2-7; D: NA; size: NA; V: TRBV10-3; DNA: TGTGCCATCATATCCGGCTCCGAGCAGTACTTC; CDR3: CAIISGSEQYF
J: TRBJ2-7; D: NA; size: once; V: TRBV28; DNA: TGTGCCAGCATCCCACTCTCACGACTAAGCGGAGACTCCTACGAGCAGTACTTC; CDR3: CASIPLSRLSGDSYEQYF
J: TRBJ2-5; D: NA; size: NA; V: TRBV29-1; DNA: TGCAGCGTTGAGGGAGCATTTATCCAAGAGACCCAGTACTTC; CDR3: CSVEGAFIQETQYF
J: TRBJ2-7; D: NA; size: NA; V: TRBV28; DNA: TGTGCCAGCAGTTTACCAGGGTTCTACGAGCAGTACTTC; CDR3: CASSLPGFYEQYF
J: TRBJ2-1; D: NA; size: NA; V: TRBV29-1; DNA: TGCAGCGTTGACGGCGGGATTATTTACAATGAGCAGTTCTTC; CDR3: CSVDGGIIYNEQFF
J: TRBJ2-7; D: TRBD2; size: NA; V: TRBV9; DNA: TGTGCCAGCAGCCCCCGGGGAGCGGGAGCCAACGAGCAGTACTTC; CDR3: CASSPRGAGANEQYF
J: TRBJ2-2; D: TRBD1; size: NA; V: TRBV18; DNA: TGTGCCAGCTCACCTTACCGGACAGGGGCGACCACCGGGGAGCTGTTTTTT; CDR3: CASSPYRTGATTGELFF
J: TRBJ2-1; D: NA; size: NA; V: TRBV7-9; DNA: TGTGCCAGCAGCTTCGGAGATGAGCAGTTCTTC; CDR3: CASSFGDEQFF
J: TRBJ2-7; D: NA; size: NA; V: TRBV27; DNA: TGTGCCAGCAGTTTGTCAGGGCCAAGGGGCGAGCAGTACTTC; CDR3: CASSLSGPRGEQYF